The T cell receptor beta chain described here comes from a study of Graves' ophthalmopathy and Graves' hyperthyroidism. Notes on the study in general: Blood contained most expanded thyroid clonotypes exceeding 0.001 frequency. A roughly 81% specificity and 87.88% sensitivity were achieved by a 13-signature model that separated ophthalmopathy from stable hyperthyroidism.

This clonotype was seen ten or more times. Its antigen is undetermined. Scientists amplified the TCR beta CDR3 regions from RNA transcripts. The first round was an RT-PCR with HTBI primers, and the second round was a multiplex PCR. In TCRdb, the multiplex PCR reads were re-called with MiXCR into one record per CDR3 protein. Among a few hundred thousand distinct CDR3 sequences listed, roughly 15% were seen once. The source of the PBMCs was about 10 ml of fresh peripheral blood. Germline CDR1 is MDHEN and CDR2 is SYDVKM. With V trimmed by 6 bases and J by 0 bases, 8 bases remained unmatched. CDR3 size: 17 residues.

The chain recombines TRBV28 with TRBJ2-2; 9 nucleotides match TRBD2. This TCR derives from an adult woman with stable Graves' hyperthyroidism. Sample: peripheral blood. DNA for the CDR3: TGTGCCAGCAGCCGAATAGCGGGGGCCTCGAACACCGGGGAGCTGTTTTTT. This codes for CASSRIAGASNTGELFF.